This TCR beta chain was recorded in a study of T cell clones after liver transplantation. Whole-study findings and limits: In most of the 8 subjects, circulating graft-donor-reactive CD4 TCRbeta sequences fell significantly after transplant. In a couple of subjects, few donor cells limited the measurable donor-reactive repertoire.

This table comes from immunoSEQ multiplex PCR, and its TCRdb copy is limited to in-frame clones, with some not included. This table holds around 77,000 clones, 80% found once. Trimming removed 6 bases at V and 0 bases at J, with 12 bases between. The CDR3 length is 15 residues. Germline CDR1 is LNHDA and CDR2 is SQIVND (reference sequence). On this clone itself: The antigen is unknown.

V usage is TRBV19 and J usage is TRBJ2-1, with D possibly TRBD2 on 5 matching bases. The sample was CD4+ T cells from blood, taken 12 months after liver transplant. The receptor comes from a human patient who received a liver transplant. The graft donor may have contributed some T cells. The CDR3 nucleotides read TGTGCCAGTAGGTATAGGAGGAGCTCCTACAATGAGCAGTTCTTC. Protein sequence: CASRYRRSSYNEQFF.